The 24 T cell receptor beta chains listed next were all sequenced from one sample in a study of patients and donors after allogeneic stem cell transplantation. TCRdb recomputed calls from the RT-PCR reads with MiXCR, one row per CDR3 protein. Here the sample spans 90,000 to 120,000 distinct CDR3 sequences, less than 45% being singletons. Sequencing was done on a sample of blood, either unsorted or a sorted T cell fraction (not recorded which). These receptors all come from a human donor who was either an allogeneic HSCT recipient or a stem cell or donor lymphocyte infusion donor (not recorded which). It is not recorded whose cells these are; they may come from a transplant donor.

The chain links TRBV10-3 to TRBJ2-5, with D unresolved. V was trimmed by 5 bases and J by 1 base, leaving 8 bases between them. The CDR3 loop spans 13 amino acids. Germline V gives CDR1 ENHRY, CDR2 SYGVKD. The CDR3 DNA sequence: TGTGCCATCAGTAACAGCCCCCAAGAGACCCAGTACTTC. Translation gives CAISNSPQETQYF.

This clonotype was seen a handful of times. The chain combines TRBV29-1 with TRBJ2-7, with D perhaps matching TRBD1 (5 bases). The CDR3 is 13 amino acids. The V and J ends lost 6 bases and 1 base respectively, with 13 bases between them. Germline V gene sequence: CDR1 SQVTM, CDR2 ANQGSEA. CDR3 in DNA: TGCAGCGTAGAGGTCAGACAGTCCTACGAGCAGTACTTC. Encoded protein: CSVEVRQSYEQYF.

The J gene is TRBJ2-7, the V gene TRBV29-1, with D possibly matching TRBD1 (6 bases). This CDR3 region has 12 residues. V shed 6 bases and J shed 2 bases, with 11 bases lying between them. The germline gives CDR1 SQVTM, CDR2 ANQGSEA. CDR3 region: CSVGQSTYEQYF. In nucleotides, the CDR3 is TGCAGCGTAGGACAGTCTACCTACGAGCAGTACTTC.

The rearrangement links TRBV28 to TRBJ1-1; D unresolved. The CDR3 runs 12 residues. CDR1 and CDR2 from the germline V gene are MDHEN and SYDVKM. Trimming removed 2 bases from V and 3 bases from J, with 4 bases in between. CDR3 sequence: CASSLTDTEAFF. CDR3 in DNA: TGTGCCAGCAGTTTAACTGACACTGAAGCTTTCTTT.

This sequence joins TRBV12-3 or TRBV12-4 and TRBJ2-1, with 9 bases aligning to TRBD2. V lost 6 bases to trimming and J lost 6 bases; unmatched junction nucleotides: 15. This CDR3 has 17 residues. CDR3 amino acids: CASSPSQAGGGGNEQFF. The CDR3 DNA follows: TGTGCCAGCAGCCCCTCCCAAGCGGGAGGAGGGGGCAATGAGCAGTTCTTC.

CDR3 in DNA: TGTGCCAGTTGTTCCGGGACTAGCGGGGCAAGCTCCTACAATGAGCAGTTCTTC. Encoded protein: CASCSGTSGASSYNEQFF. The J gene is TRBJ2-1, the V gene TRBV11-2; TRBD2 matches 13 bases. Germline V gene data show CDR1 as SGHAT and CDR2 as FQNNGV. J gave up 0 bases and V 9 bases, and 11 bases lay outside the gene matches. This CDR3 has 18 amino acids.

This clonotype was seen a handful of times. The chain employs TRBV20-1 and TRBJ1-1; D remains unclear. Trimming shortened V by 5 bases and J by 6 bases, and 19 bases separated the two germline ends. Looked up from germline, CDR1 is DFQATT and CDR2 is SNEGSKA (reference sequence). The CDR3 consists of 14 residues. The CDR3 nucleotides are TGCAGTGCTCCAAAGTATTCGGGAAGTGCTGAAGCTTTCTTT. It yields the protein CSAPKYSGSAEAFF.

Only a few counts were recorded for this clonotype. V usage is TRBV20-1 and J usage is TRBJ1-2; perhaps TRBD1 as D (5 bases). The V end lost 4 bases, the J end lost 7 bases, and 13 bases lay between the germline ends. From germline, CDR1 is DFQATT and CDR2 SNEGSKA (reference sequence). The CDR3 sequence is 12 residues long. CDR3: CSAMQGGGGYTF. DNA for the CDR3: TGCAGTGCTATGCAGGGCGGCGGTGGCTACACCTTC.

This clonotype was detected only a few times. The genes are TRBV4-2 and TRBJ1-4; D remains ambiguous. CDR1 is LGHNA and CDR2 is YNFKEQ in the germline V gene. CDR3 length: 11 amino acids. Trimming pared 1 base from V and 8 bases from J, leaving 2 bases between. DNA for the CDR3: TGTGCCAGCAGCCAAGGGGAAAAACTGTTTTTT. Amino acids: CASSQGEKLFF.

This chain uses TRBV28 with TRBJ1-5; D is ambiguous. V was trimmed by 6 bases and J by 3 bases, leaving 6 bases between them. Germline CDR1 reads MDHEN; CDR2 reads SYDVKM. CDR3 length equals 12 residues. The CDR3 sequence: CASRVYNQPQHF. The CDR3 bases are TGTGCCAGCAGAGTATACAATCAGCCCCAGCATTTT.

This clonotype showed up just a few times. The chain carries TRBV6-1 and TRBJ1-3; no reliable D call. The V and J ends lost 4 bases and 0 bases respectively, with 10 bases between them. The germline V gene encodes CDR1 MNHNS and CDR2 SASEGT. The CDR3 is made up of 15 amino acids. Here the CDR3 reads CASSADGRSGNTIYF. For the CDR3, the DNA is TGTGCCAGCAGTGCTGACGGACGCTCTGGAAACACCATATATTTT.

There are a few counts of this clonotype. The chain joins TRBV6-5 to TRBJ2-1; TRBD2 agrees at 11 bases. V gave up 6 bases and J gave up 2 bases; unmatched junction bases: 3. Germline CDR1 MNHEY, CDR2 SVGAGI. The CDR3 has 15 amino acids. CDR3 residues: CASRIAGGAYNEQFF. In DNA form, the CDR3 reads TGTGCCAGCAGAATAGCGGGAGGGGCCTACAATGAGCAGTTCTTC.

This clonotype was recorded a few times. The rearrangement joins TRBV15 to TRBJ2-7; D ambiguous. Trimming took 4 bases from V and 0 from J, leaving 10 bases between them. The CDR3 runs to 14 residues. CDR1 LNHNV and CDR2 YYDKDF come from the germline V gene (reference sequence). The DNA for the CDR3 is TGTGCCACCAGCAACCCCGGGCGCTCCTACGAGCAGTACTTC. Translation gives CATSNPGRSYEQYF.

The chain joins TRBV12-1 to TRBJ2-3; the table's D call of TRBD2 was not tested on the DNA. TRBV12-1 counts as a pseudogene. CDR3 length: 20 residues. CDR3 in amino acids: CASSSRLAGGPYFGTDTQYF. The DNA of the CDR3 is TGTGCCAGCAGCTCTAGACTAGCGGGAGGGCCTTACTTTGGCACAGATACGCAGTATTTT.

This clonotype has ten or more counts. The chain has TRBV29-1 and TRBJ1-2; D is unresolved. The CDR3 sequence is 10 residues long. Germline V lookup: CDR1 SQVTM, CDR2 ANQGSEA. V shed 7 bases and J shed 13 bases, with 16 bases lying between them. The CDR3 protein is CSARRETVTF. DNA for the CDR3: TGCAGCGCAAGGCGGGAAACGGTCACCTTC.

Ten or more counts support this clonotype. The CDR3 is CATLGDRANNEQFF. CDR3 nucleotides: TGTGCCACCCTGGGTGACAGGGCAAACAATGAGCAGTTCTTC. The chain employs TRBV10-3 and TRBJ2-1, with 7 bases lining up with TRBD1. The length of the CDR3 is 14 residues. The J segment lost 5 bases and the V segment lost 10 bases, leaving 11 bases of the junction unmatched. The germline V gene has CDR1 ENHRY and CDR2 SYGVKD.

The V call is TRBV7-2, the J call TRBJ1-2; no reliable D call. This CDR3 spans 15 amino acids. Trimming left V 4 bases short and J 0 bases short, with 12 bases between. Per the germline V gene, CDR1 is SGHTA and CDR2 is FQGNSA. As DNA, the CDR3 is TGTGCCAGCAGCTCCGGACGAATAGCTAACTATGGCTACACCTTC. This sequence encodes CASSSGRIANYGYTF.

The CDR3 protein is CSPRRGYNEQFF. DNA of the CDR3: TGCAGTCCTCGTCGGGGCTACAATGAGCAGTTCTTC. The chain has TRBV20-1 and TRBJ2-1, with D maybe TRBD2 (5 bases). Trimming left V 8 bases short and J 3 bases short, with 11 bases between. The CDR3 contains 12 residues. Germline CDR1 reads DFQATT; CDR2 reads SNEGSKA (reference sequence).

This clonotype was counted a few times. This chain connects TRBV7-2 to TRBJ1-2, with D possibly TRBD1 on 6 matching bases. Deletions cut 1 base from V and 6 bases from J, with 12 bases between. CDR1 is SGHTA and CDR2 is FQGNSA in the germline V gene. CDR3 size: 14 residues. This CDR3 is CASSLERGRNGYTF. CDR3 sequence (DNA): TGTGCCAGCAGCTTAGAGCGGGGGCGGAATGGCTACACCTTC.

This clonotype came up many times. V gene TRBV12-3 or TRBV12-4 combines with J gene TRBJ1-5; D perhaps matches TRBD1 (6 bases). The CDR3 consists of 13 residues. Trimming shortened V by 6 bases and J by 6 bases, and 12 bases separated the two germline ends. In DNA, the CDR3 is TGTGCCAGCAGGTCGACAGGCCCTCAGCCCCAGCATTTT. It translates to CASRSTGPQPQHF.

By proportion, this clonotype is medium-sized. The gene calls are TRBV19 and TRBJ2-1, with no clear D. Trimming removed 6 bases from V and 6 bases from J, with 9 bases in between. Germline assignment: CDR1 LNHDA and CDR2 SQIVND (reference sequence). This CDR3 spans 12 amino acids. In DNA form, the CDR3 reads TGTGCCAGTAGCCGGTGGAGCAATGAGCAGTTCTTC. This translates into CASSRWSNEQFF. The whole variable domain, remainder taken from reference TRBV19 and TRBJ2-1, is DGGITQSPKYLFRKEGQNVTLSCEQNLNHDAMYWYRQDPGQGLRLIYYSQIVNDFQKGDIAEGYSVSREKKESFPLTVTSAQKNPTAFYLCASSRWSNEQFFGPGTRLTVL.

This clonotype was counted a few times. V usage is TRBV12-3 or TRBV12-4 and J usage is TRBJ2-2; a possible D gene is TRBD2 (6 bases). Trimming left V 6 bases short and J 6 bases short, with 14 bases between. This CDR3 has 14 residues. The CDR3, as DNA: TGTGCCAGCAGACCTCGACTAGTTTCCGGGGAGCTGTTTTTT. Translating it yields CASRPRLVSGELFF.

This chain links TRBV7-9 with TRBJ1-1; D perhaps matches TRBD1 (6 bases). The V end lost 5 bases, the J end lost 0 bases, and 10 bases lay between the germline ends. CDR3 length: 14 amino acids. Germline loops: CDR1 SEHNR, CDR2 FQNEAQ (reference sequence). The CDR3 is CASSPDRMNTEAFF. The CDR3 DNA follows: TGTGCCAGCAGCCCCGACAGGATGAACACTGAAGCTTTCTTT.

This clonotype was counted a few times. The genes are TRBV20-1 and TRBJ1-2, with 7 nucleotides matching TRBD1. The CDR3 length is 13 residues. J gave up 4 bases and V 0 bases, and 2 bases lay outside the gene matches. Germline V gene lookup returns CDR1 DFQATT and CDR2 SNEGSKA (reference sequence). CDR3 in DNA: TGCAGTGCTAGAGAGGGACAGCGCTATGGCTACACCTTC. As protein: CSAREGQRYGYTF.